This T cell receptor beta chain derives from a study of regulatory T cells in long-lasting Graves disease. CDR1 and CDR2 from the germline V gene are GTSNPN and SVGIG (reference sequence). The CDR3 totals 15 residues. Details on this clonotype: With a much larger clone just one base away, this may be a read error.

The time point: newly diagnosed GD, antithyroid drugs for less than 3 months. RNA extracted from PBMCs served as the sequencing template. With iRepertoire HTBI primers and Arm-PCR of CDR3 regions, TCR beta libraries were built. One entry per CDR3 protein results from TCRdb running MiXCR on the multiplex PCR reads. The repertoire holds about 530,000 distinct CDR3 sequences, with approximately 16% as singletons. The same data also went into a second study, on T cells in Graves' hyperthyroidism and ophthalmopathy.

This sequence joins TRBV30 and TRBJ2-5, with D perhaps being TRBD1 or TRBD2 (6 bases each). The sequence derives from a woman aged 40-60 years with Graves disease. Sequencing was performed on peripheral blood mononuclear cells (PBMCs), taken at new diagnosis, from a patient treated with antithyroid drugs. CDR3 DNA sequence: TGTGCCTGGAGTGTATCGACAGGCTCGGGAGAGACCCGGTACTTC. It codes for CAWSVSTGSGETRYF.